Below, 7 T cell receptor beta chains from the same sample are listed, as sequenced in a study of cytomegalovirus exposure and HLA in healthy donors. Vbeta (60) and Jbeta (13) primers were used in the PCR. Sequencing used immunoSEQ multiplex PCR; TCRdb keeps in-frame clones, though not all of them. The sample shows about 120,000 clones, roughly 76% of them seen only once. Sequencing was carried out using PBMCs. These TCRs come from a man younger than 40 in good health and CMV-seronegative.

The V and J genes are TRBV11-2 and TRBJ1-2; a possible D gene is TRBD1 (6 bases). CDR1 is SGHAT, CDR2 FQNNGV, per germline. The CDR3 has 14 residues. Trimming stripped 3 bases from V and 0 bases from J, with 8 bases between. The CDR3 is CASSLKGANYGYTF. The CDR3 DNA sequence: TGTGCCAGCAGCTTGAAGGGGGCTAACTATGGCTACACCTTC.

The chain links TRBV19 to TRBJ1-1; D ambiguous. From germline, CDR1 is LNHDA and CDR2 SQIVND (reference sequence). The CDR3 consists of 12 residues. Between the trimmed V and J ends, which lost 3 bases and 8 bases, there was a span of 10 bases. The CDR3 spells CASSMRQMEAFF. DNA of the CDR3: TGTGCCAGTAGTATGAGGCAGATGGAAGCTTTCTTT.

The chain combines TRBV4-2 with TRBJ1-2, with D unclear. In germline, CDR1 is LGHNA, CDR2 YNFKEQ. CDR3 size: 15 residues. Trimming pared 0 bases from V and 4 bases from J, leaving 12 bases between. The CDR3, as DNA: TGTGCCAGCAGCCAAGATTCGAGCTCGTTCTATGGCTACACCTTC. Translation gives CASSQDSSSFYGYTF.

This clone has only a few counts. J is TRBJ2-3 and V is TRBV5-1; TRBD2 matches 12 bases. This CDR3 has 15 residues. The germline V gene encodes CDR1 SGHRS and CDR2 YFSETQ. V lost 4 bases to trimming and J lost 6 bases; unmatched junction nucleotides: 6. The CDR3 region has the DNA TGCGCCAGCAGCCTATCTAGCGGGGGGGCGGATACGCAGTATTTT. It is translated as CASSLSSGGADTQYF.

The rearrangement links TRBV4-1 to TRBJ2-7; D is undetermined. Trimming removed 0 bases from V and 3 bases from J, with 3 bases in between. The germline gives CDR1 MGHRA, CDR2 YSYEKL. This CDR3 has 12 residues. CDR3 residues: CASSQDSYEQYF. CDR3 nucleotides: TGCGCCAGCAGCCAAGACAGCTACGAGCAGTACTTC.

The chain employs TRBV5-5 and TRBJ1-5; tentative D call: TRBD1 (6 bases). The V end lost 0 bases, the J end lost 7 bases, and 17 bases lay between the germline ends. This CDR3 spans 16 amino acids. Germline lookup yields CDR1 SGHKS and CDR2 YYEKEE (reference sequence). The CDR3 spells CASSLGGGRVSQPQHF. DNA for the CDR3: TGTGCCAGCAGCTTGGGGGGGGGCAGGGTGTCCCAGCCCCAGCATTTT.

V usage is TRBV9 and J usage is TRBJ2-5; 11 nucleotides line up with TRBD2. V shed 3 bases and J 7 bases; nucleotides not matched to a gene: 11. This CDR3 contains 16 residues. The germline CDR1 and CDR2 sequences are SGDLS and YYNGEE. The CDR3 is CASSATSGGVPGTQYF. The DNA of the CDR3 is TGTGCCAGCAGCGCAACTAGCGGGGGAGTCCCTGGGACCCAGTACTTC.